A selection of T cell receptor beta chains follows, all from one sample in a study of T cells in Graves' hyperthyroidism and ophthalmopathy. From the multiplex PCR reads, TCRdb called clonotypes with MiXCR, one entry per CDR3 protein. Among about 610,000 distinct CDR3 sequences listed, roughly 15% were seen once. Sequences were obtained from blood. These receptor sequences come from a woman between 35 and 50 years old with Graves' ophthalmopathy. CDR3s include the opening cysteine and the closing phenylalanine or tryptophan. The D gene is left open where the match is weak. Size is stated for part of the rows, as once, few or many counts, or as a class when the clone is expanded.

TRBJ1-5 many - TRBV6-1 CASSPRRGQPQHF TGTGCCAGCAGCCCCCGACGAGGTCAGCCCCAGCATTTT
TRBJ2-1 - - TRBV29-1 CSAEMGVQFF TGCAGCGCCGAAATGGGGGTGCAGTTCTTC
TRBJ1-2 many TRBD1 TRBV29-1 CSVVGTGGTYGYTF TGCAGCGTTGTAGGGACAGGGGGGACGTATGGCTACACCTTC
TRBJ2-7 - - TRBV5-1 CASSLGALAYEQYF TGCGCCAGCAGCCTGGGGGCCCTAGCCTACGAGCAGTACTTC
TRBJ1-3 many - TRBV6-1 CASHKSRSGNTIYF TGTGCCAGCCATAAGAGCAGGAGCGGAAACACCATATATTTT
TRBJ2-2 many - TRBV14 CASSQESLRIGELFF TGTGCCAGCAGCCAAGAAAGCCTTAGGATCGGGGAGCTGTTTTTT
TRBJ1-2 once TRBD1 TRBV12-3/TRBV12-4 CASSHRGPSFAGYTF TGTGCCAGCAGCCACAGGGGGCCATCGTTCGCTGGCTACACCTTC
TRBJ1-1 once - TRBV13 CASSFNGGAVRAAFF TGTGCCAGCAGCTTTAATGGGGGGGCGGTTCGGGCAGCTTTCTTT
TRBJ2-5 few TRBD2 TRBV12-3/TRBV12-4 CASSFSGSRETQYF TGTGCCAGCAGCTTTAGCGGGAGTCGGGAGACCCAGTACTTC
TRBJ2-5 many TRBD1 TRBV6-2/TRBV6-3 CASRDRQETQYF TGTGCCAGCCGGGACAGACAAGAGACCCAGTACTTC
TRBJ1-1 many TRBD1 TRBV2 CASSELGDRVSQDEAFF TGTGCCAGCAGTGAATTGGGGGACAGGGTTTCTCAAGATGAAGCTTTCTTT
TRBJ2-4 many - TRBV12-3/TRBV12-4 CASSYLEGKNIQYF TGTGCCAGCAGTTACCTAGAGGGCAAAAACATTCAGTACTTC
TRBJ2-7 - - TRBV18 CASSPRRESYEQYF TGTGCCAGCTCACCACGGAGAGAGTCCTACGAGCAGTACTTC
TRBJ2-4 - - TRBV4-3 CASSQDIGVAKNIQYF TGCGCCAGCAGCCAAGATATTGGGGTAGCCAAAAACATTCAGTACTTC
TRBJ2-2 many - TRBV6-2/TRBV6-3 CASSTPRESIAGELFF TGTGCCAGCAGTACACCCCGGGAGTCAATTGCCGGGGAGCTGTTTTTT
TRBJ1-5 many TRBD1 TRBV6-2/TRBV6-3 CASSSPGTGNQPQHF TGTGCCAGCAGTTCCCCCGGGACAGGGAATCAGCCCCAGCATTTT
TRBJ2-7 many - TRBV11-2 CASSLGRGFSYEQYF TGTGCCAGCAGCTTAGGTCGGGGATTCTCCTACGAGCAGTACTTC
TRBJ2-5 many TRBD1 TRBV25-1 CASSEATGGETQYF TGTGCCAGCAGCGAAGCGACAGGGGGGGAGACCCAGTACTTC
TRBJ1-4 few - TRBV5-1 CASRTEGHEKLFF TGCGCCAGTAGGACAGAGGGGCACGAAAAACTGTTTTTT
TRBJ2-2 many TRBD1 TRBV24-1 CATSDITGGLGRSGELFF TGTGCCACCAGTGATATAACAGGGGGTTTAGGTCGGTCCGGGGAGCTGTTTTTT
TRBJ2-7 many - TRBV10-3 CATREQDFYEQYF TGTGCCACCCGGGAACAGGACTTCTACGAGCAGTACTTC
TRBJ2-7 many TRBD2 TRBV28 CASSSPGRTYEQYF TGTGCCAGCAGCAGCCCCGGGAGGACCTACGAGCAGTACTTC
TRBJ2-2 - - TRBV29-1 CSVASDYTGELFF TGCAGCGTTGCTAGCGACTACACCGGGGAGCTGTTTTTT
TRBJ2-7 many - TRBV28 CASSSLSVGEQYF TGTGCCAGCAGTTCCCTCTCGGTCGGCGAGCAGTACTTC
TRBJ2-7 few - TRBV3-1 CASSQGREAPYEQYF TGTGCCAGCAGCCAAGGCAGGGAGGCCCCCTACGAGCAGTACTTC
TRBJ1-2 many - TRBV6-1 CASRDSFKYGYTF TGTGCCAGCAGGGACAGTTTTAAGTATGGCTACACCTTC
TRBJ2-6 many - TRBV12-3/TRBV12-4 CASSRGGPGANVLTF TGTGCCAGCAGTCGAGGGGGTCCTGGGGCCAACGTCCTGACTTTC
TRBJ2-5 many - TRBV6-1 CASSEVQQETQYF TGTGCCAGCAGTGAAGTCCAGCAAGAGACCCAGTACTTC
TRBJ2-7 - TRBD1 TRBV4-1 CASSQDRIQGAGYEQYF TGCGCCAGCAGCCAAGATCGAATACAGGGGGCAGGCTACGAGCAGTACTTC
TRBJ2-5 many TRBD2 TRBV28 CASSPLAAKQETQYF TGTGCCAGCAGTCCTCTAGCGGCAAAACAGGAGACCCAGTACTTC
TRBJ2-7 - - TRBV12-3/TRBV12-4 CASRYGDSEQYF TGTGCCAGCAGATACGGGGACTCCGAGCAGTACTTC
TRBJ2-7 many TRBD2 TRBV7-2 CASSLSLLAGVYEQYF TGTGCCAGCAGCTTGAGTTTACTAGCGGGAGTGTACGAGCAGTACTTC
TRBJ2-6 many TRBD1 TRBV9 CASSPRDSLSGANVLTF TGTGCCAGCAGCCCCCGGGACAGTCTCTCTGGGGCCAACGTCCTGACTTTC
TRBJ1-5 many TRBD1 TRBV28 CASRDRPNQPQHF TGTGCCAGCAGGGACAGGCCCAATCAGCCCCAGCATTTT
TRBJ1-2 few - TRBV4-1 CASRDRQAGAPGLDGYTF TGCGCCAGCAGGGACCGACAGGCAGGGGCTCCCGGATTGGATGGCTACACCTTC
TRBJ1-2 many - TRBV28 CASSTPRGAGGYTF TGTGCCAGCAGTACACCTCGAGGGGCGGGTGGCTACACCTTC
TRBJ1-6 - - TRBV12-3/TRBV12-4 CASSLQAGGGSPLHF TGTGCCAGCAGTTTACAGGCGGGCGGGGGGTCACCCCTCCACTTT
TRBJ2-7 - TRBD2 TRBV7-3 CASSLYTSGSSPYEQYF TGTGCCAGCAGCTTGTATACTAGCGGGAGCTCCCCCTACGAGCAGTACTTC
TRBJ2-7 many TRBD1 TRBV6-2/TRBV6-3 CASSTSGTGVHEQYF TGTGCCAGCAGCACGTCCGGGACAGGGGTCCACGAGCAGTACTTC
TRBJ2-2 many - TRBV7-9 CASHKSGFHGELFF TGTGCCAGCCATAAATCAGGGTTCCACGGGGAGCTGTTTTTT
TRBJ2-7 many - TRBV9 CASSVGSGPYEQYF TGTGCCAGCAGCGTAGGTAGCGGCCCCTACGAGCAGTACTTC
TRBJ2-7 many - TRBV7-9 CASSLTADEQYF TGTGCCAGCAGCTTGACCGCCGACGAGCAGTACTTC
TRBJ2-7 many - TRBV28 CTSSLWTTDYEQYF TGTACCAGCAGTTTATGGACCACAGACTACGAGCAGTACTTC
TRBJ1-2 - TRBD1 TRBV29-1 CSVAGQGANYGYTF TGCAGCGTTGCGGGACAGGGGGCTAACTATGGCTACACCTTC
TRBJ2-3 - - TRBV6-5 CASSYGDSTDTQYF TGTGCCAGCAGTTACGGGGACAGCACAGATACGCAGTATTTT